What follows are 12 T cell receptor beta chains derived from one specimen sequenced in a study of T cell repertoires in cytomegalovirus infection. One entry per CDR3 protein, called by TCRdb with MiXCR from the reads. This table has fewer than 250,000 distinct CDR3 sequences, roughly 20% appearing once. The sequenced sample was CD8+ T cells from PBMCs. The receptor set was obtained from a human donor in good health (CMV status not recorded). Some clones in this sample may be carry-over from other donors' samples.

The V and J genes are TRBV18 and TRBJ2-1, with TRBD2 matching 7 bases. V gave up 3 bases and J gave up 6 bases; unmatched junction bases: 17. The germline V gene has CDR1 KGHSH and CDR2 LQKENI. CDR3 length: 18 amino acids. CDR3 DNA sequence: TGTGCCAGCTCACCGATGGGGGGGGTACCTCCACGGGGCAATGAGCAGTTCTTC. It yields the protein CASSPMGGVPPRGNEQFF.

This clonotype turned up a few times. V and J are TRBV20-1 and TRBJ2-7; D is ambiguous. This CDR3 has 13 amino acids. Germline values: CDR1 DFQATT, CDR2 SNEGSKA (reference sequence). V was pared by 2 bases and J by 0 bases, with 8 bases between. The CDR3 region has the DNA TGCAGTGCTAGAAGGTGGAGCTCCTACGAGCAGTACTTC. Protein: CSARRWSSYEQYF.

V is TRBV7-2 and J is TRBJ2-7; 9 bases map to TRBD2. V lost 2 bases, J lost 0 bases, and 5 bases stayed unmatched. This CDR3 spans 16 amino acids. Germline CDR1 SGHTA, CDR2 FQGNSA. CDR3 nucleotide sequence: TGTGCCAGCAGCTTATCGGCTAGCGGGGCCTCCTACGAGCAGTACTTC. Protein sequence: CASSLSASGASYEQYF.

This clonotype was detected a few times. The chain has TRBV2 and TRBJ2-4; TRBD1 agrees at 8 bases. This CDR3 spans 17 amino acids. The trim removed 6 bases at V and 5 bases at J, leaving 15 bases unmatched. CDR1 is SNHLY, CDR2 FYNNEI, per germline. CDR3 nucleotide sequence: TGTGCCAGCAGCGACGTACAGGGCCCAGGGGGCGAAAACATTCAGTACTTC. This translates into CASSDVQGPGGENIQYF.

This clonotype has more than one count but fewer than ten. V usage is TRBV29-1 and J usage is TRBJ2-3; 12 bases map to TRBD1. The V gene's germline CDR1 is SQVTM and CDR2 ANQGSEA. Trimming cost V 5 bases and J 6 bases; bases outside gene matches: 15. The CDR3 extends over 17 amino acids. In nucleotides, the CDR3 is TGCAGCGTTCCGGGACAGGGGGCCAGACTCGGGTGGGATACGCAGTATTTT. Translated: CSVPGQGARLGWDTQYF.

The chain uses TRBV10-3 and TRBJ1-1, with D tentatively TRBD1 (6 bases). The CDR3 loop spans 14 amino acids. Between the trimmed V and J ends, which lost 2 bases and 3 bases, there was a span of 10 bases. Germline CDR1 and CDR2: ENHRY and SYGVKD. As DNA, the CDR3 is TGTGCCATCAGTGAGGCGGCAGGGGACACTGAAGCTTTCTTT. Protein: CAISEAAGDTEAFF.

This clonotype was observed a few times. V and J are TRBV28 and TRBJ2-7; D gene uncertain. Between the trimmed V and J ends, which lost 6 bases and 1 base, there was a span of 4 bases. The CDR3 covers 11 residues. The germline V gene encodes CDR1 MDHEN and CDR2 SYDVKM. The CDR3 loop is CASRFSYEQYF. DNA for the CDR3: TGTGCCAGCAGGTTTTCCTACGAGCAGTACTTC.

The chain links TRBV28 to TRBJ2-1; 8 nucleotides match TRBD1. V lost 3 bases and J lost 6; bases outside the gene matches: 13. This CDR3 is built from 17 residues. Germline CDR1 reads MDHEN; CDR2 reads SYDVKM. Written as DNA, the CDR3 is TGTGCCAGCAGTTTCTTGGTCCAGGACAGGGCCCCCAATGAGCAGTTCTTC. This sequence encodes CASSFLVQDRAPNEQFF.

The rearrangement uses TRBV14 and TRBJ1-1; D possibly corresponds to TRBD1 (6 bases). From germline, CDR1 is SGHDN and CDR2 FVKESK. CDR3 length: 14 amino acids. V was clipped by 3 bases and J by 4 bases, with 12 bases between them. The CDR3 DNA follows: TGTGCCAGCAGCCACTGGACACAGGGCACTGAAGCTTTCTTT. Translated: CASSHWTQGTEAFF.

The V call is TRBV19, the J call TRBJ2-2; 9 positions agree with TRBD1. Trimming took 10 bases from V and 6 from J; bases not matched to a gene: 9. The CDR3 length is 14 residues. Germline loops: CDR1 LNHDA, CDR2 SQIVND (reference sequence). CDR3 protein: CATQYGTGSGELFF. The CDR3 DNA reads TGTGCCACCCAATACGGGACAGGGTCCGGGGAGCTGTTTTTT.

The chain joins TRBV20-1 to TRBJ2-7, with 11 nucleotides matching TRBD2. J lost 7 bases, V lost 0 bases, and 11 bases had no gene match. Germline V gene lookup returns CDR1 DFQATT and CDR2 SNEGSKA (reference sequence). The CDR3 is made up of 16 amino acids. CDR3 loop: CSARDELAGGLREQYF. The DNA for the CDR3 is TGCAGTGCTAGAGATGAGCTAGCGGGGGGACTGAGGGAGCAGTACTTC.

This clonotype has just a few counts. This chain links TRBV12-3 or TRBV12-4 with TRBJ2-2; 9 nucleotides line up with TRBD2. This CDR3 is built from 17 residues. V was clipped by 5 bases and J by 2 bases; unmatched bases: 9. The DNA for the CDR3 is TGTGCCAGCAGTGCGACGGGAGCGGGGGGTAACACCGGGGAGCTGTTTTTT. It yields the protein CASSATGAGGNTGELFF.